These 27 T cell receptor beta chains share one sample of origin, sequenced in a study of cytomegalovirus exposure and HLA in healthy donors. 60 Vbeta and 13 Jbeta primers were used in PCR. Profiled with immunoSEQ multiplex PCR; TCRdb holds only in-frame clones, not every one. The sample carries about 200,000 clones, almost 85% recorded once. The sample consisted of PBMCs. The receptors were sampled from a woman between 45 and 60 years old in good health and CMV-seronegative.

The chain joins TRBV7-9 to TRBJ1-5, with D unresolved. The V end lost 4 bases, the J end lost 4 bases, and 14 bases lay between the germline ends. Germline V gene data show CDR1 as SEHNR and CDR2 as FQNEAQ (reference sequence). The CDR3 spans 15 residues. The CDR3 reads CASSSGLNRNQPQHF. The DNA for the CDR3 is TGTGCCAGCAGCTCCGGACTCAATAGGAATCAGCCCCAGCATTTT.

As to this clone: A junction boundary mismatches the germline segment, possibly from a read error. CDR3 protein: CAGSPPRGQSYGYTF. The CDR3, as DNA: TGTGCCGGCAGCCCTCCAAGGGGACAGAGCTATGGCTACACCTTC. The gene calls are TRBV28 and TRBJ1-2; the match to TRBD1 covers 7 bases. Germline V gene sequence: CDR1 MDHEN, CDR2 SYDVKM. This CDR3 is 15 amino acids long.

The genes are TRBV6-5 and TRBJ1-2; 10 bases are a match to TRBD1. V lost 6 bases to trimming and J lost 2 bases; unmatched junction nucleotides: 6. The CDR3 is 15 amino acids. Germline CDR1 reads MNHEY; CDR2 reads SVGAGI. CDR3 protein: CASRGLGQGNYGYTF. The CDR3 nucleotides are TGTGCCAGCAGGGGGCTGGGACAGGGGAACTATGGCTACACCTTC.

The CDR3 DNA reads as TGTGCCAGCAGCAACGGGGGGCCTGGACAGGGGGAGACCCAGTACTTC. Its translation: CASSNGGPGQGETQYF. The J gene is TRBJ2-5, the V gene TRBV4-2; TRBD1 aligns across 9 bases. The junction had 12 bases not matched to a gene; V was cut back by 5 bases and J by 5 bases. The CDR3 runs to 16 residues. Per the germline V gene, CDR1 is LGHNA and CDR2 is YNFKEQ.

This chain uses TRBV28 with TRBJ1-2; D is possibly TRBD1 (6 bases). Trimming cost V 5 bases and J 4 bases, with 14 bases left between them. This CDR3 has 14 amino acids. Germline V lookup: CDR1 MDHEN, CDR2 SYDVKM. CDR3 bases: TGTGCCAGCAGTATACAGGGAGCGAGCTATGGCTACACCTTC. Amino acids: CASSIQGASYGYTF.

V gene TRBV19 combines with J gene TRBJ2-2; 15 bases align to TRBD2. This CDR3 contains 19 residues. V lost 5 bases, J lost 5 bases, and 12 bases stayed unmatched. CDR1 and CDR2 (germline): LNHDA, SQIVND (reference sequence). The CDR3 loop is CASSPRTSGRVRRTGELFF. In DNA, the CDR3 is TGTGCCAGTAGTCCGAGGACTAGCGGGAGGGTCCGGAGAACCGGGGAGCTGTTTTTT.

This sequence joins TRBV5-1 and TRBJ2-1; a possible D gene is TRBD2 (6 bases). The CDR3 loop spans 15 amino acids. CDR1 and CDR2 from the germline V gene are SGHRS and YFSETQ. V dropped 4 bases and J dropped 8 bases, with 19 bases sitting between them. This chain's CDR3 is CASSRHSGKPDEQFF. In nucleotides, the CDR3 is TGCGCCAGCAGCCGTCATAGCGGAAAGCCCGATGAGCAGTTCTTC.

Here the CDR3 reads CASSLGGSRSSTDTQYF. DNA of the CDR3: TGCGCCAGCAGCTTGGGCGGGAGCCGTTCTAGCACAGATACGCAGTATTTT. The chain carries TRBV5-1 and TRBJ2-3, with 7 nucleotides matching TRBD2. The CDR3 loop spans 17 amino acids. V lost 0 bases to trimming and J lost 0 bases; unmatched junction nucleotides: 7. Germline assignment: CDR1 SGHRS and CDR2 YFSETQ.

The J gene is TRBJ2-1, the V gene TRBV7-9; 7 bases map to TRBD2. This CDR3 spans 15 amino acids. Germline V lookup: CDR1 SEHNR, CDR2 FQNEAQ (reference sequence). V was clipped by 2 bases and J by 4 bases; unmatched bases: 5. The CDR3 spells CASSLKAGVYNEQFF. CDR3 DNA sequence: TGTGCCAGCAGCTTAAAGGCGGGAGTATACAATGAGCAGTTCTTC.

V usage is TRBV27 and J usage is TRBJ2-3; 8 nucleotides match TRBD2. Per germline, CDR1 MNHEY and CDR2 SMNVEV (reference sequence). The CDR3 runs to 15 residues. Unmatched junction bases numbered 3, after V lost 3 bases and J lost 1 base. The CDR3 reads CASSFLAGGTDTQYF. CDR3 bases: TGTGCCAGCAGTTTTCTAGCGGGCGGCACAGATACGCAGTATTTT.

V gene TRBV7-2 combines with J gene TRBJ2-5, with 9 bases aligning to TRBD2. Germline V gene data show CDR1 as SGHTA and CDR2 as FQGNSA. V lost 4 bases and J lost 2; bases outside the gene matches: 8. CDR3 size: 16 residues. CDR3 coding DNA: TGTGCCAGCAGCTCCCATCCCCTAGCGGGACAAGAGACCCAGTACTTC. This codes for CASSSHPLAGQETQYF.

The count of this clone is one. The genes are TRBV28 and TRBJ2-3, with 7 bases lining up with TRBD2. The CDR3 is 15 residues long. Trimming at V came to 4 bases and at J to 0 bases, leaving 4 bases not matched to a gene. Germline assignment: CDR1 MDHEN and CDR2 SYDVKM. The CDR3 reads CASSSHSGSTDTQYF. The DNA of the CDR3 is TGTGCCAGCAGTTCCCATAGCGGGAGCACAGATACGCAGTATTTT.

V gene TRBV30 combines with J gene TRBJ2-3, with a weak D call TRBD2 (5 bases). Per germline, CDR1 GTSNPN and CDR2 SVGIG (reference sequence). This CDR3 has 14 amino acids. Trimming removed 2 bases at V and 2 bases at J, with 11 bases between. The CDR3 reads CAWSRRGITDTQYF. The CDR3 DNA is TGTGCCTGGAGTCGACGGGGTATCACAGATACGCAGTATTTT.

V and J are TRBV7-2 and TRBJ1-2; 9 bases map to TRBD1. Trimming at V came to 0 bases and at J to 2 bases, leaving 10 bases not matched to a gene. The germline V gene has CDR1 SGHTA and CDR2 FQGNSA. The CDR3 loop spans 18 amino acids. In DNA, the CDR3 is TGTGCCAGCAGCTTAGCCCCCGGGACAGGGAGTGTAAACTATGGCTACACCTTC. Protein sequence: CASSLAPGTGSVNYGYTF.

CDR3 bases: TGTGCCAGCAGTTCGGGACTAGCGGGACCCTACGAGCAGTACTTC. Residues: CASSSGLAGPYEQYF. The chain combines TRBV6-6 with TRBJ2-7, with 13 bases identical to TRBD2. CDR1 and CDR2 from the germline V gene are MNHNY and SVGAGI (reference sequence). The V segment lost 4 bases and the J segment 2 bases; nucleotides outside the gene matches: 2. This CDR3 comprises 15 residues.

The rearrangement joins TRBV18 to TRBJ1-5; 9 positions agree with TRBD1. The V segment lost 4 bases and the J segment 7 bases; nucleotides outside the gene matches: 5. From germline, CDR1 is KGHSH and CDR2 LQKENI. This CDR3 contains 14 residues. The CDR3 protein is CASSLTGGGQPQHF. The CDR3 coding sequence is TGTGCCAGCTCACTAACAGGGGGCGGACAGCCCCAGCATTTT.

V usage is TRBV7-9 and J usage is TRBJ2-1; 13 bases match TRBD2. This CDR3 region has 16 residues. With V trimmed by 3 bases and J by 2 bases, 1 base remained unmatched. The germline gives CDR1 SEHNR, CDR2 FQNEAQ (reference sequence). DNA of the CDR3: TGTGCCAGCAGCTTTGGACTAGCGGGGGCCTACAATGAGCAGTTCTTC. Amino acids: CASSFGLAGAYNEQFF.

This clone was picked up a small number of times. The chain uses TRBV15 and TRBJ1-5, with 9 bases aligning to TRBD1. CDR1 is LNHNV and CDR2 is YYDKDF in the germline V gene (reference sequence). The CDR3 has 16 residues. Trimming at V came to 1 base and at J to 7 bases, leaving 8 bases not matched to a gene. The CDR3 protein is CATSRALRQGEQPQHF. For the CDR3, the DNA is TGTGCCACCAGCAGAGCCCTTAGACAGGGGGAACAGCCCCAGCATTTT.

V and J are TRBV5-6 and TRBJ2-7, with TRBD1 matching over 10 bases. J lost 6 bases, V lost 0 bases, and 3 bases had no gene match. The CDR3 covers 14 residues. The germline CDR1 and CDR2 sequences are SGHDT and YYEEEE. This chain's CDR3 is CASSLGQGASEQYF. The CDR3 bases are TGTGCCAGCAGCTTGGGACAGGGGGCTTCCGAGCAGTACTTC.

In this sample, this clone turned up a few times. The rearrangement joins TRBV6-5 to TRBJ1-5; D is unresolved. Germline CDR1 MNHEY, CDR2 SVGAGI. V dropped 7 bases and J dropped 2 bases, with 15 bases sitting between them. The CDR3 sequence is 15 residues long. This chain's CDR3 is CASKVTGSGNQPQHF. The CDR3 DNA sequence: TGTGCCAGCAAAGTGACGGGTTCCGGCAATCAGCCCCAGCATTTT.

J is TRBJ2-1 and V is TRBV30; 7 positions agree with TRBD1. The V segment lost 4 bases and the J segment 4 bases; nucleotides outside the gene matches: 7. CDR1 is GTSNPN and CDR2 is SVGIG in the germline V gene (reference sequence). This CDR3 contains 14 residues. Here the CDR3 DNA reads TGTGCCTGGAAGGGACAGACCTTTTACAATGAGCAGTTCTTC. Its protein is CAWKGQTFYNEQFF.

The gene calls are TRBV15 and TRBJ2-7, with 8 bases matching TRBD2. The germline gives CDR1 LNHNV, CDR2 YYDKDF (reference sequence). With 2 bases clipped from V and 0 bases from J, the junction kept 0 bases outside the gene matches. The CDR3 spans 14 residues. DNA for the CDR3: TGTGCCACCAGCAGAACTAGCGGCTCCTACGAGCAGTACTTC. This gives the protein CATSRTSGSYEQYF.

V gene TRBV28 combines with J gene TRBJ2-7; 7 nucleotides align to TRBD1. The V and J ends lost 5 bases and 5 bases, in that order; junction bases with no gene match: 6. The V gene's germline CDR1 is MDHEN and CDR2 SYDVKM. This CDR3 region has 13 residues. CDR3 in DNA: TGTGCCAGCAGTACCATAACAGGGGACGAGCAGTACTTC. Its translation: CASSTITGDEQYF.

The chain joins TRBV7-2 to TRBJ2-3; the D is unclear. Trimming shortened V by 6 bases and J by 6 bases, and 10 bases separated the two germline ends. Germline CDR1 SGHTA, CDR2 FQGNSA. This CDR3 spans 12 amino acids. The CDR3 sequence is CASRLVADTQYF. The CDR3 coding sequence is TGTGCCAGCAGGCTGGTTGCGGATACGCAGTATTTT.

DNA for the CDR3: TGTGCCAGCAGCTTGACGGGGACAATGAACACTGAAGCTTTCTTT. Translating gives CASSLTGTMNTEAFF. This chain connects TRBV11-2 to TRBJ1-1, with a tentative D call TRBD1 (6 bases). V was pared by 3 bases and J by 0 bases, with 11 bases between. The CDR3 is 15 amino acids. CDR1 is SGHAT and CDR2 is FQNNGV in the germline V gene.

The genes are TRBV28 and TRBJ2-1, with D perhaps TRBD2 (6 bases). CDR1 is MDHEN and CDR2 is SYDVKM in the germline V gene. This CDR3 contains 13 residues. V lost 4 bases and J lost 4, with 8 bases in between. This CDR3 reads CASSSRGYNEQFF. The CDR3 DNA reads TGTGCCAGCAGTTCGCGGGGTTACAATGAGCAGTTCTTC.

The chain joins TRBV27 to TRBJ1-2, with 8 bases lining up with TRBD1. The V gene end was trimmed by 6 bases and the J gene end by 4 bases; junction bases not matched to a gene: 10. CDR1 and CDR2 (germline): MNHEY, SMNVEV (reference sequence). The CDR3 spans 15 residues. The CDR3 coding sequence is TGTGCCAGCAGGCGGGCGACAGGGGCAGGCTATGGCTACACCTTC. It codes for CASRRATGAGYGYTF.